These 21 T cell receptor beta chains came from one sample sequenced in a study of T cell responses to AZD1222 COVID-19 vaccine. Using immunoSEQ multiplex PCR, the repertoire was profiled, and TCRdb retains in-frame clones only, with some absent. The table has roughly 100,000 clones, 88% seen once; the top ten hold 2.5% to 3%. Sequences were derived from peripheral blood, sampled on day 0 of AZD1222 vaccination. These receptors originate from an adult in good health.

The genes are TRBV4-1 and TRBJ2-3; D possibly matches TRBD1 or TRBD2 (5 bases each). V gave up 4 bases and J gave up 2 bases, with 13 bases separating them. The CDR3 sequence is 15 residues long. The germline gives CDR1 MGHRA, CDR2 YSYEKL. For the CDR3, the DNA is TGCGCCAGCAGCCCTCAGGGTGGGACCACAGATACGCAGTATTTT. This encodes CASSPQGGTTDTQYF.

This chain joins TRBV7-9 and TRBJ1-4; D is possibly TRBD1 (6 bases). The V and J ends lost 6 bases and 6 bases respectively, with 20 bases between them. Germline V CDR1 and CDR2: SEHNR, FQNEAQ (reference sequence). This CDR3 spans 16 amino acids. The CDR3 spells CASSLPQGSADEKLFF. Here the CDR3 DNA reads TGTGCCAGCAGTCTACCCCAGGGGTCCGCAGATGAAAAACTGTTTTTT.

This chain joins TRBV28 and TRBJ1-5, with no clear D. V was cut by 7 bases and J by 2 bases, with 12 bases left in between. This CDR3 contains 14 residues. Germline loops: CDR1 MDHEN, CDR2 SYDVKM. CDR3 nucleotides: TGTGCCAGCACCTATGACGCCGGCAATCAGCCCCAGCATTTT. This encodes CASTYDAGNQPQHF.

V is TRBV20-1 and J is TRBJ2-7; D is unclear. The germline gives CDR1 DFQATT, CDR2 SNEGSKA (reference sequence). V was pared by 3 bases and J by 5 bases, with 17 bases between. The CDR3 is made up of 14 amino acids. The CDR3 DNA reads TGCAGTGCTAGTGGTAGGCGCCCGTGGGACGAGCAGTACTTC. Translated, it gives CSASGRRPWDEQYF.

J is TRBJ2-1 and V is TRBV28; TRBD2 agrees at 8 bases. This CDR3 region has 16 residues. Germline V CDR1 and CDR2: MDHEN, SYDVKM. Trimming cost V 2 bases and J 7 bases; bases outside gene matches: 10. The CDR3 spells CASSLRAAGERNEQFF. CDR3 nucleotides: TGTGCCAGCAGTTTACGGGCAGCGGGAGAGAGGAATGAGCAGTTCTTC.

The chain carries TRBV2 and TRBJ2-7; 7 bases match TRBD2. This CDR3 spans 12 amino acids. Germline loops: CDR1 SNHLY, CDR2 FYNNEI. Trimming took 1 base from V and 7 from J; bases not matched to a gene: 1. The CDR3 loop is CASSEGGGEQYF. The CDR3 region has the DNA TGTGCCAGCAGTGAAGGGGGGGGTGAGCAGTACTTC. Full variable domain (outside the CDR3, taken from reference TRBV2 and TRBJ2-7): EPEVTQTPSHQVTQMGQEVILRCVPISNHLYFYWYRQILGQKVEFLVSFYNNEISEKSEIFDDQFSVERPDGSNFTLKIRSTKLEDSAMYFCASSEGGGEQYFGPGTRLTVT.

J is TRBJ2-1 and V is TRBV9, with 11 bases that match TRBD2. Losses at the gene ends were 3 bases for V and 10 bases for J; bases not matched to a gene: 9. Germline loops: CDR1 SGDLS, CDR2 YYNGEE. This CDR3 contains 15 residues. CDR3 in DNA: TGTGCCAGCAGCGAGTCCGGGACTAGCGGCTTAGAGCAGTTCTTC. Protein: CASSESGTSGLEQFF.

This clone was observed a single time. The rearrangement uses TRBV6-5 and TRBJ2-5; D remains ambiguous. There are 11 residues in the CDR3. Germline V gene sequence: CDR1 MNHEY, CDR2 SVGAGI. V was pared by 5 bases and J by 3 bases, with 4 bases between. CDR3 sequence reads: CASSRKETQYF. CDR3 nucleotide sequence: TGTGCCAGCAGTCGGAAAGAGACCCAGTACTTC.

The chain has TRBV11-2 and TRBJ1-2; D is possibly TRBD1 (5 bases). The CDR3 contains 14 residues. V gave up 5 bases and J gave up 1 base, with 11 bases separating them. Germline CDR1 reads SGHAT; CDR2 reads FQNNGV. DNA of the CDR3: TGTGCCAGCAGCCCGGGACGGAATAACTATGGCTACACCTTC. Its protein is CASSPGRNNYGYTF.

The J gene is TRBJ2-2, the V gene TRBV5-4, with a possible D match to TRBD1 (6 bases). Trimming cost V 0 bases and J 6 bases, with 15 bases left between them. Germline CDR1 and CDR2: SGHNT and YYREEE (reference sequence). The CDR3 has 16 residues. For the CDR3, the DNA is TGTGCCAGCAGCTTGGATCCTTCAGGGGTCCCCGGGGAGCTGTTTTTT. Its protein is CASSLDPSGVPGELFF.

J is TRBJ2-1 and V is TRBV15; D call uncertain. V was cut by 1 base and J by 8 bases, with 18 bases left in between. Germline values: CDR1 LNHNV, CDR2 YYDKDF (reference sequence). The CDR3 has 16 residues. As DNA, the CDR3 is TGTGCCACCAGCAGAGCCGGGCCCCCAAAGGGCGATGAGCAGTTCTTC. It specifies CATSRAGPPKGDEQFF.

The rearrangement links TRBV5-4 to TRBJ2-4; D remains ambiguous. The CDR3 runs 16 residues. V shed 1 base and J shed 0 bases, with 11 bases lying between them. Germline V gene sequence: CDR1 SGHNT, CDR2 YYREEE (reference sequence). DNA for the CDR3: TGTGCCAGCAGCTTGATACAACTACTAGCCAAAAACATTCAGTACTTC. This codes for CASSLIQLLAKNIQYF.

The CDR3 DNA sequence: TGTGCCACCAGTGGAGGTTGGAGGGCTAGCGGGCCCTCCGGCAATGAGCAGTTCTTC. It yields the protein CATSGGWRASGPSGNEQFF. The chain uses TRBV24-1 and TRBJ2-1, with 8 positions matching TRBD2. This CDR3 has 19 amino acids. CDR1 and CDR2 (germline): KGHDR, SFDVKD. J was trimmed by 6 bases and V by 5 bases; bases with no gene match: 20.

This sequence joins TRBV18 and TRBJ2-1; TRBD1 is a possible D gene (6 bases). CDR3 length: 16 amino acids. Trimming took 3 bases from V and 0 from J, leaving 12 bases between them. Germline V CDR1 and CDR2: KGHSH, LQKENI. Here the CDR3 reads CASSPLTGSSYNEQFF. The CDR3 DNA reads TGTGCCAGCTCACCTCTGACAGGCAGCTCCTACAATGAGCAGTTCTTC.

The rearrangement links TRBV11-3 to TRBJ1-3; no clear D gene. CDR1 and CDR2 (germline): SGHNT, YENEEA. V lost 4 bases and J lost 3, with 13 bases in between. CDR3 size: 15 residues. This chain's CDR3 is CASSSEGGIGNTIYF. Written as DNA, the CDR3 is TGTGCCAGCAGCTCCGAAGGAGGAATTGGAAACACCATATATTTT.

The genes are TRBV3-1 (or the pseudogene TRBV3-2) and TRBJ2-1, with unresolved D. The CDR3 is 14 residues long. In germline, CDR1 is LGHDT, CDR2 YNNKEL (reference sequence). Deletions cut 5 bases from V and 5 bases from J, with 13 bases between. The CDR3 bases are TGTGCCAGCAGCAGCATCGATCCCGACAATGAGCAGTTCTTC. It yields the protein CASSSIDPDNEQFF.

The CDR3 DNA follows: TGTGCCAGCAGCCAAGGAACTCCCACCGGGGAGCTGTTTTTT. This sequence encodes CASSQGTPTGELFF. The rearrangement joins TRBV3-1 (or the pseudogene TRBV3-2) to TRBJ2-2; no clear D gene. Deletions cut 1 base from V and 4 bases from J, with 7 bases between. Germline loops: CDR1 LGHDT, CDR2 YNNKEL (reference sequence). The CDR3 sequence is 14 residues long.

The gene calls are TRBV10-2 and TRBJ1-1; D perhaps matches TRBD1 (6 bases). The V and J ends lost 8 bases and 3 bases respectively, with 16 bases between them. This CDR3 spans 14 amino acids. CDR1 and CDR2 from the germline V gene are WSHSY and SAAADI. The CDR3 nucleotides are TGCGCCAGCCGGCAGGGGTTTGGCGACACTGAAGCTTTCTTT. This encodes CASRQGFGDTEAFF.

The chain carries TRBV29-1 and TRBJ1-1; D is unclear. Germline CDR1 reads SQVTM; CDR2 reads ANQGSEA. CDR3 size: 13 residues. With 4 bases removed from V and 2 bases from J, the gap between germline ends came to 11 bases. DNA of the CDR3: TGCAGCGTTGCGAGGACCACCAACACTGAAGCTTTCTTT. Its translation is CSVARTTNTEAFF. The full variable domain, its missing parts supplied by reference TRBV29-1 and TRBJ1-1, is SAVISQKPSRDICQRGTSLTIQCQVDSQVTMMFWYRQQPGQSLTLIATANQGSEATYESGFVIDKFPISRPNLTFSTLTVSNMSPEDSSIYLCSVARTTNTEAFFGQGTRLTVV.

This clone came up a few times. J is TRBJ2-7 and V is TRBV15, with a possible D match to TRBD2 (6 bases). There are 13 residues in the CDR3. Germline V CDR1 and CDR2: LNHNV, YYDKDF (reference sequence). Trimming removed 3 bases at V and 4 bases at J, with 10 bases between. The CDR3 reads CATSRRDRYEQYF. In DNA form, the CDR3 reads TGTGCCACCAGCAGGCGGGATCGGTACGAGCAGTACTTC.

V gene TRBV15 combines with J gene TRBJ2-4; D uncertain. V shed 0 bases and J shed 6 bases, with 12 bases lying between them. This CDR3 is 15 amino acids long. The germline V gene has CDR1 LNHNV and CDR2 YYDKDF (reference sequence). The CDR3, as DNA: TGTGCCACCAGCAGAGATAGGAATTCAGGAAACATTCAGTACTTC. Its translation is CATSRDRNSGNIQYF.